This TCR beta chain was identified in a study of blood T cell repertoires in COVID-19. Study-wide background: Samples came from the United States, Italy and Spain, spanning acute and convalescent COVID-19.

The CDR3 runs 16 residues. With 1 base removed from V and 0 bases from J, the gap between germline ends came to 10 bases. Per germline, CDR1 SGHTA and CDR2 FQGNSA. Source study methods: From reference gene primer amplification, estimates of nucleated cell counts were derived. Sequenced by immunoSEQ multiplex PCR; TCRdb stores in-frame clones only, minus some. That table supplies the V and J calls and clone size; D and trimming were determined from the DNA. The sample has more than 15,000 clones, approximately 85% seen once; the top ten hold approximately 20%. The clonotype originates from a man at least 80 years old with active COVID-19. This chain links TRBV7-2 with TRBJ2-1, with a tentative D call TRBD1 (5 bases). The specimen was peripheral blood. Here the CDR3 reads CASSLEGASSYNEQFF. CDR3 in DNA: TGTGCCAGCAGCTTAGAAGGGGCTAGCTCCTACAATGAGCAGTTCTTC.